This is a list of T cell receptor beta chains from one sample in a study of blood T cell repertoires in COVID-19. Assay used: immunoSEQ multiplex PCR; TCRdb lists only in-frame clones, some missing. The sample shows 160,000 or so clones, about 80% of them seen only once. Sequencing used peripheral blood. The receptor source for this set is a woman in her 70s with acute or convalescent COVID-19. The CDR3 runs from the conserved cysteine through the conserved F or W. The D gene is left open where the match is weak. Expanded clones get a size class; other rows say once, few or many, or leave the size out.

v_gene: TRBV18
abundance: few
j_gene: TRBJ1-1
d_gene: TRBD1
CDR3aa: CASSLQGPNTEAFF
CDR3nt: TGTGCCAGCTCTCTACAGGGGCCTAACACTGAAGCTTTCTTT

v_gene: TRBV11-2
abundance: NA
j_gene: TRBJ1-2
d_gene: TRBD1
CDR3aa: CASSFGTEIYGYTF
CDR3nt: TGTGCCAGCAGCTTCGGGACAGAGATCTATGGCTACACCTTC

v_gene: TRBV24-1
abundance: NA
j_gene: TRBJ1-2
d_gene: NA
CDR3aa: CATSGIDSHYGYTF
CDR3nt: TGTGCCACCAGTGGGATCGACAGCCACTATGGCTACACCTTC

v_gene: TRBV11-2
abundance: NA
j_gene: TRBJ2-7
d_gene: TRBD2
CDR3aa: CASSKTSGASYEQYF
CDR3nt: TGTGCCAGCAGCAAAACTAGCGGAGCTAGTTACGAGCAGTACTTC

v_gene: TRBV10-3
abundance: NA
j_gene: TRBJ1-1
d_gene: NA
CDR3aa: CAISESRVGMNTEAFF
CDR3nt: TGTGCCATCAGTGAGTCGCGGGTAGGCATGAACACTGAAGCTTTCTTT

v_gene: TRBV6-2/TRBV6-3
abundance: NA
j_gene: TRBJ2-3
d_gene: TRBD1
CDR3aa: CASSYLDRYRGDTQYF
CDR3nt: TGTGCCAGCAGTTACCTGGACAGGTACCGCGGAGATACGCAGTATTTT

v_gene: TRBV30
abundance: NA
j_gene: TRBJ1-1
d_gene: TRBD1
CDR3aa: CAWTKVRTGVRTEAFF
CDR3nt: TGTGCCTGGACTAAGGTCCGGACAGGGGTGCGAACTGAAGCTTTCTTT

v_gene: TRBV2
abundance: NA
j_gene: TRBJ2-5
d_gene: NA
CDR3aa: CASSRRGDAETQYF
CDR3nt: TGTGCCAGCAGTCGAAGGGGTGATGCGGAGACCCAGTACTTC

v_gene: TRBV7-2
abundance: few
j_gene: TRBJ1-3
d_gene: NA
CDR3aa: CASSLMGGLLGNTIYF
CDR3nt: TGTGCCAGCAGCTTAATGGGGGGTTTGCTTGGAAACACCATATATTTT

v_gene: TRBV2
abundance: NA
j_gene: TRBJ2-7
d_gene: NA
CDR3aa: CASSGRRTNYEQYF
CDR3nt: TGTGCCAGCAGTGGAAGACGGACTAACTACGAGCAGTACTTC

v_gene: TRBV21-1
abundance: few
j_gene: TRBJ1-3
d_gene: NA
CDR3aa: CASSKGTGFLLGNTIYF
CDR3nt: TGTGCCAGCAGCAAAGGAACAGGGTTTTTACTTGGAAACACCATATATTTT

v_gene: TRBV6-5
abundance: few
j_gene: TRBJ2-3
d_gene: NA
CDR3aa: CASSWGLADTQYF
CDR3nt: TGTGCCAGCAGTTGGGGACTTGCAGATACGCAGTATTTT

v_gene: TRBV3-1/TRBV3-2
abundance: NA
j_gene: TRBJ1-1
d_gene: NA
CDR3aa: CASSQGGLGAFF
CDR3nt: TGTGCCAGCAGCCAAGGAGGCCTAGGAGCTTTCTTT

v_gene: TRBV4-3
abundance: NA
j_gene: TRBJ1-2
d_gene: TRBD1
CDR3aa: CASSYGQGYGYTF
CDR3nt: TGCGCCAGCAGCTACGGACAGGGGTATGGCTACACCTTC

v_gene: TRBV28
abundance: few
j_gene: TRBJ2-1
d_gene: TRBD2
CDR3aa: CASSLGGSRYNEQFF
CDR3nt: TGTGCCAGCAGTTTAGGCGGGAGTCGCTACAATGAGCAGTTCTTC

v_gene: TRBV7-9
abundance: NA
j_gene: TRBJ2-2
d_gene: NA
CDR3aa: CASSADAGNTGELFF
CDR3nt: TGTGCCAGCAGCGCGGACGCGGGGAACACCGGGGAGCTGTTTTTT

v_gene: TRBV10-3
abundance: NA
j_gene: TRBJ2-5
d_gene: TRBD2
CDR3aa: CAIRGLAGDQETQYF
CDR3nt: TGTGCCATCAGGGGACTAGCGGGGGACCAAGAGACCCAGTACTTC

v_gene: TRBV6-5
abundance: NA
j_gene: TRBJ1-4
d_gene: NA
CDR3aa: CASSPIQIFNEKLFF
CDR3nt: TGTGCCAGCAGTCCTATACAGATTTTTAATGAAAAACTGTTTTTT

v_gene: TRBV30
abundance: NA
j_gene: TRBJ1-5
d_gene: NA
CDR3aa: CAWRPTGRGSQPQHF
CDR3nt: TGTGCCTGGCGGCCAACGGGCAGGGGTAGCCAGCCCCAGCATTTT

v_gene: TRBV19
abundance: NA
j_gene: TRBJ1-1
d_gene: NA
CDR3aa: CASRTGSEAFF
CDR3nt: TGTGCCAGTCGAACAGGGTCTGAAGCTTTCTTT

v_gene: TRBV24-1
abundance: NA
j_gene: TRBJ2-1
d_gene: TRBD1
CDR3aa: CATSDARTGGNYNEQFF
CDR3nt: TGTGCCACCAGTGATGCTCGAACAGGGGGCAATTACAATGAGCAGTTCTTC

v_gene: TRBV28
abundance: once
j_gene: TRBJ1-2
d_gene: TRBD1
CDR3aa: CASSSPGGGYGYTF
CDR3nt: TGTGCCAGCAGTTCTCCAGGGGGCGGCTATGGCTACACCTTC

v_gene: TRBV28
abundance: NA
j_gene: TRBJ1-5
d_gene: TRBD1
CDR3aa: CASGQGGSNQPQHF
CDR3nt: TGTGCCAGTGGACAGGGGGGAAGCAATCAGCCCCAGCATTTT

v_gene: TRBV27
abundance: once
j_gene: TRBJ2-5
d_gene: TRBD2
CDR3aa: CASSLSRTSAETQYF
CDR3nt: TGTGCCAGCAGTTTATCCCGGACTAGCGCAGAGACCCAGTACTTC

v_gene: TRBV11-3
abundance: NA
j_gene: TRBJ2-2
d_gene: NA
CDR3aa: CASSLEGAPGELFF
CDR3nt: TGTGCCAGCAGCTTAGAGGGGGCCCCCGGGGAGCTGTTTTTT

v_gene: TRBV10-3
abundance: NA
j_gene: TRBJ2-3
d_gene: NA
CDR3aa: CAISESGLNTDTQYF
CDR3nt: TGTGCCATCAGTGAGTCCGGACTGAACACAGATACGCAGTATTTT

v_gene: TRBV21-1
abundance: NA
j_gene: TRBJ1-2
d_gene: NA
CDR3aa: CASSLGQRYGYTF
CDR3nt: TGTGCCAGCAGCCTCGGACAGCGTTATGGCTACACCTTC

v_gene: TRBV30
abundance: NA
j_gene: TRBJ1-5
d_gene: NA
CDR3aa: CAWSAGDNQPQHF
CDR3nt: TGTGCCTGGAGTGCAGGGGACAATCAGCCCCAGCATTTT

v_gene: TRBV18
abundance: NA
j_gene: TRBJ2-7
d_gene: TRBD1
CDR3aa: CASSRDLTGYYEQYF
CDR3nt: TGTGCCAGCTCCCGCGATTTGACAGGGTACTACGAGCAGTACTTC

v_gene: TRBV9
abundance: NA
j_gene: TRBJ1-5
d_gene: NA
CDR3aa: CASSVVRGYINQPQHF
CDR3nt: TGTGCCAGCAGCGTAGTCAGGGGTTATATCAATCAGCCCCAGCATTTT

v_gene: TRBV19
abundance: few
j_gene: TRBJ1-1
d_gene: NA
CDR3aa: CASSMGAGAGTEAFF
CDR3nt: TGTGCCAGTAGTATGGGGGCGGGGGCAGGGACTGAAGCTTTCTTT

v_gene: TRBV27
abundance: NA
j_gene: TRBJ2-5
d_gene: NA
CDR3aa: CASKGRGLQETQYF
CDR3nt: TGTGCCAGCAAAGGCAGGGGCCTCCAAGAGACCCAGTACTTC

v_gene: TRBV4-3
abundance: NA
j_gene: TRBJ1-2
d_gene: NA
CDR3aa: CASSQEQTNYGYTF
CDR3nt: TGCGCCAGCAGCCAAGAACAGACTAACTATGGCTACACCTTC

v_gene: TRBV29-1
abundance: few
j_gene: TRBJ2-7
d_gene: TRBD1
CDR3aa: CSARRDRSSEQYF
CDR3nt: TGCAGCGCCCGCCGGGACAGATCCTCCGAGCAGTACTTC

v_gene: TRBV19
abundance: few
j_gene: TRBJ2-3
d_gene: NA
CDR3aa: CASSIGPGTDTQYF
CDR3nt: TGTGCCAGTAGTATCGGTCCCGGCACAGATACGCAGTATTTT

v_gene: TRBV7-2
abundance: NA
j_gene: TRBJ1-2
d_gene: NA
CDR3aa: CASSLAGGRGYGYTF
CDR3nt: TGTGCCAGCAGCTTAGCGGGGGGGCGCGGCTATGGCTACACCTTC

v_gene: TRBV11-2
abundance: few
j_gene: TRBJ2-3
d_gene: TRBD2
CDR3aa: CASSSRTSGRVTDTQYF
CDR3nt: TGTGCCAGCAGCTCCAGGACTAGCGGGAGGGTAACAGATACGCAGTATTTT

v_gene: TRBV7-8
abundance: NA
j_gene: TRBJ2-5
d_gene: NA
CDR3aa: CASSTGGGEETQYF
CDR3nt: TGTGCCAGCAGCACCGGAGGAGGGGAAGAGACCCAGTACTTC

v_gene: TRBV4-2
abundance: NA
j_gene: TRBJ1-2
d_gene: TRBD1
CDR3aa: CASSQDGARDRAGYTF
CDR3nt: TGTGCCAGCAGCCAAGATGGGGCGAGGGACAGGGCGGGCTACACCTTC

v_gene: TRBV7-2
abundance: few
j_gene: TRBJ1-1
d_gene: TRBD1
CDR3aa: CASSWTGGVGTEAFF
CDR3nt: TGTGCCAGCAGCTGGACAGGGGGGGTTGGCACTGAAGCTTTCTTT

v_gene: TRBV19
abundance: NA
j_gene: TRBJ2-7
d_gene: TRBD1
CDR3aa: CASSIGQGLGPYEQYF
CDR3nt: TGTGCCAGTAGTATAGGACAGGGGCTGGGGCCCTACGAGCAGTACTTC

v_gene: TRBV7-9
abundance: once
j_gene: TRBJ2-2
d_gene: NA
CDR3aa: CASSRQNTGELFF
CDR3nt: TGTGCCAGCAGCCGACAGAACACCGGGGAGCTGTTTTTT

v_gene: TRBV6-5
abundance: NA
j_gene: TRBJ2-7
d_gene: NA
CDR3aa: CASTQVGGLYEQYF
CDR3nt: TGTGCCAGCACTCAGGTCGGGGGATTGTACGAGCAGTACTTC

v_gene: TRBV7-9
abundance: NA
j_gene: TRBJ2-7
d_gene: NA
CDR3aa: CASSPLGYEQYF
CDR3nt: TGTGCCAGCAGCCCCCTAGGCTACGAGCAGTACTTC

v_gene: TRBV6-6
abundance: NA
j_gene: TRBJ1-5
d_gene: NA
CDR3aa: CASSYGTLYSNQPQHF
CDR3nt: TGTGCCAGCAGTTACGGGACATTATATAGCAATCAGCCCCAGCATTTT

v_gene: TRBV18
abundance: NA
j_gene: TRBJ1-3
d_gene: NA
CDR3aa: CASSPNAGTGNTIYF
CDR3nt: TGTGCCAGCTCACCAAACGCCGGGACTGGAAACACCATATATTTT

v_gene: TRBV28
abundance: NA
j_gene: TRBJ1-1
d_gene: NA
CDR3aa: CASSLTAMNTEAFF
CDR3nt: TGTGCCAGCAGCCTGACAGCAATGAACACTGAAGCTTTCTTT

v_gene: TRBV5-1
abundance: few
j_gene: TRBJ1-5
d_gene: TRBD1
CDR3aa: CASSLGDRNQPQHF
CDR3nt: TGCGCCAGCAGCTTGGGGGACAGAAATCAGCCCCAGCATTTT

v_gene: TRBV3-1/TRBV3-2
abundance: NA
j_gene: TRBJ1-6
d_gene: TRBD1
CDR3aa: CASSLGQGRSPLHF
CDR3nt: TGTGCCAGCAGCCTAGGACAGGGGCGGTCACCCCTCCACTTT

v_gene: TRBV6-6
abundance: once
j_gene: TRBJ1-1
d_gene: NA
CDR3aa: CASSPRGGPNTEAFF
CDR3nt: TGTGCCAGCAGTCCCCGGGGGGGCCCGAACACTGAAGCTTTCTTT

v_gene: TRBV9
abundance: once
j_gene: TRBJ1-1
d_gene: NA
CDR3aa: CASSVVDRNTEAFF
CDR3nt: TGTGCCAGCAGCGTAGTCGACAGGAACACTGAAGCTTTCTTT

v_gene: TRBV11-3
abundance: NA
j_gene: TRBJ2-1
d_gene: NA
CDR3aa: CASSTASEGAGNEQFF
CDR3nt: TGTGCCAGCAGCACGGCCTCCGAGGGGGCGGGGAATGAGCAGTTCTTC

v_gene: TRBV7-2
abundance: NA
j_gene: TRBJ2-2
d_gene: TRBD2
CDR3aa: CASSTRPRGTGELFF
CDR3nt: TGTGCCAGCAGCACCCGCCCGCGGGGGACCGGGGAGCTGTTTTTT

v_gene: TRBV11-2
abundance: NA
j_gene: TRBJ1-1
d_gene: NA
CDR3aa: CASSQWARNTEAFF
CDR3nt: TGTGCCAGCAGCCAATGGGCCAGGAACACTGAAGCTTTCTTT

v_gene: TRBV24-1
abundance: many
j_gene: TRBJ2-7
d_gene: TRBD1
CDR3aa: CATSEGQASSHEQYF
CDR3nt: TGTGCCACCAGTGAAGGACAGGCGTCTAGCCACGAGCAGTACTTC

v_gene: TRBV3-1/TRBV3-2
abundance: NA
j_gene: TRBJ1-2
d_gene: NA
CDR3aa: CASSQGDYGYTF
CDR3nt: TGTGCCAGCAGCCAAGGCGACTATGGCTACACCTTC

v_gene: TRBV2
abundance: NA
j_gene: TRBJ1-4
d_gene: NA
CDR3aa: CASSAGPEKLFF
CDR3nt: TGTGCCAGCAGTGCAGGGCCTGAAAAACTGTTTTTT

v_gene: TRBV27
abundance: once
j_gene: TRBJ2-1
d_gene: NA
CDR3aa: CASTKGGEGNEQFF
CDR3nt: TGTGCCAGCACGAAGGGGGGGGAGGGCAATGAGCAGTTCTTC

v_gene: TRBV7-8
abundance: few
j_gene: TRBJ2-7
d_gene: NA
CDR3aa: CASSLATRYEQYF
CDR3nt: TGTGCCAGCAGCTTGGCCACTAGATACGAGCAGTACTTC